The present T cell receptor (beta chain) was sequenced within a study of OX40 agonist ivuxolimab in advanced cancers. The wider study: Dose-escalation patients had hepatocellular carcinoma, melanoma, renal cell or head and neck cancer.

Germline loops: CDR1 SSHAT, CDR2 FNYEAQ (reference sequence). This CDR3 has 16 amino acids. Patients with autoimmune history or systemic immunosuppression were excluded. On cycle 4 day 1 and cycle 7 day 1, as well as at baseline, blood was sampled. This clone was counted between two and nine times. The junction shows a germline mismatch at one end, possibly a read error. The protocol was immunoSEQ multiplex PCR, while the TCRdb copy is restricted to in-frame clones and leaves out a portion. This sample has approximately 74,000 clones; about 90% occur once, and the top ten carry about 1.8%. The TCR comes from an adult with an advanced solid tumor such as melanoma, head and neck, liver or kidney cancer. This sequence joins TRBV7-7 and TRBJ1-5; tentative D call: TRBD1 (5 bases). Sequenced material: CD4+ or CD8+ T cells sorted from blood, taken in a trial of the OX40 agonist ivuxolimab. The CDR3 DNA follows: TGTGCTAGCAGCTTAGGGGACCACTATAGCAATCAGCCCCAGCATTTT. Encoded protein: CASSLGDHYSNQPQHF.